The 21 T cell receptor beta chains presented below share a single source sample, sequenced in a study of T-cell reconstitution after alpha-beta-depleted transplantation in children. Preparing the TCRbeta library involved the use of unique molecular identifiers. One entry per CDR3 protein, called by TCRdb with MiXCR from the PCR reads. The repertoire holds hundreds of thousands of distinct CDR3 sequences, with 10% to 15% as singletons. The sample here was PBMCs, mostly from graft donor cells, taken 360 days after TCRalphabeta/CD19-depleted stem cell transplant. The receptor source for this set is a male patient younger than 18 who had a stem cell transplant for acute myeloid leukemia, so the T cells may come from the graft donor.

This clonotype was observed a few times. This chain joins TRBV6-1 and TRBJ2-7; TRBD2 is a possible D gene (6 bases). Germline values: CDR1 MNHNS, CDR2 SASEGT. The CDR3 runs to 14 residues. Trimming pared 5 bases from V and 5 bases from J, leaving 16 bases between. CDR3 sequence: CASSPSDGPHEQYF. CDR3 coding DNA: TGTGCCAGCAGTCCTAGCGACGGGCCCCACGAGCAGTACTTC.

The V call is TRBV2, the J call TRBJ2-3, with a weak D call TRBD1 (6 bases). The CDR3 consists of 18 residues. The V gene's germline CDR1 is SNHLY and CDR2 FYNNEI. Trimming cost V 11 bases and J 2 bases, with 29 bases left between them. DNA of the CDR3: TGTGCCCTCAGTTTGTCATCCAACCACCGGACAGACACAGATACGCAGTATTTT. Translated, it gives CALSLSSNHRTDTDTQYF. Filled out from reference TRBV2 and TRBJ2-3, the complete variable domain reads EPEVTQTPSHQVTQMGQEVILRCVPISNHLYFYWYRQILGQKVEFLVSFYNNEISEKSEIFDDQFSVERPDGSNFTLKIRSTKLEDSAMYFCALSLSSNHRTDTDTQYFGPGTRLTVL.

A few counts support this clonotype. The J gene is TRBJ2-1, the V gene TRBV15; no definite D call. This CDR3 region has 15 residues. The germline V gene encodes CDR1 LNHNV and CDR2 YYDKDF (reference sequence). Trimming left V 4 bases short and J 1 base short, with 11 bases between. Written as DNA, the CDR3 is TGTGCCACCAGCATCGATCTGACTTCCTACAATGAGCAGTTCTTC. Its translation: CATSIDLTSYNEQFF.

This clonotype was counted many times. One junction end does not reproduce the germline sequence, and a read error may be involved. V and J are TRBV7-7 and TRBJ2-7; a possible D gene is TRBD2 (6 bases). The CDR3 is 13 residues long. CDR1 SSHAT and CDR2 FNYEAQ come from the germline V gene (reference sequence). The CDR3 sequence is CASSLSEGGEQYF. The CDR3 DNA reads TGTGCTAGCAGCTTATCTGAGGGAGGCGAGCAGTACTTC. The whole variable domain, filled in from reference TRBV7-7 and TRBJ2-7, reads GAGVSQSPRYKVTKRGQDVTLRCDPISSHATLYWYQQALGQGPEFLTYFNYEAQPDKSGLPSDRFSAERPEGSISTLTIQRTEQRDSAMYRCASSLSEGGEQYFGPGTRLTVT.

This clonotype has more than one count but fewer than ten. J is TRBJ2-3 and V is TRBV6-5; 13 nucleotides align to TRBD2. Looked up from germline, CDR1 is MNHEY and CDR2 is SVGAGI. The CDR3 has 19 residues. V dropped 0 bases and J dropped 2; count of bases not matched to a gene: 8. CDR3 bases: TGTGCCAGCAGTTACTCGAGGCGGACTAGCGGGAGATTCACAGATACGCAGTATTTT. Protein sequence: CASSYSRRTSGRFTDTQYF.

This clonotype was observed a few times. CDR3 sequence (DNA): TGTGCCAGCAGTTGGGCAGGGGGCCCCGGTGAGCAGTTCTTC. Its translation is CASSWAGGPGEQFF. The J gene is TRBJ2-1, the V gene TRBV27; 8 nucleotides align to TRBD1. In germline, CDR1 is MNHEY, CDR2 SMNVEV (reference sequence). The CDR3 covers 14 residues. The ends lost 4 bases at V and 9 bases at J; junction bases unmatched: 8.

V usage is TRBV20-1 and J usage is TRBJ2-5, with TRBD2 as a possible D gene (5 bases). V was shortened by 3 bases and J by 5 bases, with 10 bases between the two germline ends. The CDR3 spans 12 residues. Germline V CDR1 and CDR2: DFQATT, SNEGSKA (reference sequence). For the CDR3, the DNA is TGCAGTGCTAGTAGTCCGGGGGAGACCCAGTACTTC. Translation: CSASSPGETQYF.

This clonotype was counted between two and nine times. The V and J genes are TRBV20-1 and TRBJ2-1; D remains unclear. The germline CDR1 and CDR2 sequences are DFQATT and SNEGSKA (reference sequence). CDR3 size: 15 residues. Trimming took off 6 bases at V and 6 bases at J, with 21 bases between the two ends. The CDR3 is CSATDRVTYGNEQFF. In nucleotides, the CDR3 is TGCAGTGCGACGGACCGGGTTACTTACGGCAATGAGCAGTTCTTC.

This clonotype was observed a handful of times. The rearrangement joins TRBV5-1 to TRBJ2-2; D is undetermined. Per the germline V gene, CDR1 is SGHRS and CDR2 is YFSETQ. This CDR3 is built from 13 residues. V was cut by 4 bases and J by 3 bases, with 7 bases left in between. Here the CDR3 reads CASSPFDTGELFF. The CDR3 DNA follows: TGCGCCAGCAGCCCCTTTGACACCGGGGAGCTGTTTTTT.

CDR3 protein: CASSLVRLLIHEQYF. DNA for the CDR3: TGTGCCAGCAGCTTAGTTCGACTTCTTATCCACGAGCAGTACTTC. V gene TRBV7-2 combines with J gene TRBJ2-7; D is uncertain. V lost 1 base and J lost 5, with 15 bases in between. The CDR3 contains 15 residues. Per germline, CDR1 SGHTA and CDR2 FQGNSA.

This clonotype was detected only a few times. The rearrangement uses TRBV4-3 and TRBJ1-1; D might be TRBD1 (5 bases). The V gene's germline CDR1 is LGHNA and CDR2 YSLEER. V shed 0 bases and J shed 6 bases, with 17 bases lying between them. The CDR3 has 16 amino acids. The CDR3 DNA reads as TGCGCCAGCAGCCAAGATACCGGGGGGACGGCGTCTGAAGCTTTCTTT. Protein sequence: CASSQDTGGTASEAFF.

The genes are TRBV5-6 and TRBJ2-5, with D uncertain. The CDR3 contains 13 residues. The germline V gene has CDR1 SGHDT and CDR2 YYEEEE. Trimming took 4 bases from V and 3 from J, leaving 10 bases between them. CDR3 in DNA: TGTGCCAGCAGCGCGGACGCCGAAGAGACCCAGTACTTC. Amino acids: CASSADAEETQYF. Looking up the rest from reference TRBV5-6 and TRBJ2-5 gives the full variable domain: DAGVTQSPTHLIKTRGQQVTLRCSPKSGHDTVSWYQQALGQGPQFIFQYYEEEERQRGNFPDRFSGHQFPNYSSELNVNALLLGDSALYLCASSADAEETQYFGPGTRLLVL.

The chain combines TRBV20-1 with TRBJ2-7, with 14 positions matching TRBD2. J was trimmed by 2 bases and V by 5 bases; bases with no gene match: 8. Germline lookup yields CDR1 DFQATT and CDR2 SNEGSKA (reference sequence). CDR3 length equals 16 residues. CDR3 bases: TGCAGTGCTGGGGGACTAGCGGGAGTATTTCCCTACGAGCAGTACTTC. Protein sequence: CSAGGLAGVFPYEQYF.

This clonotype was found a few times. One end of the junction varies from germline; a read error may be responsible. This chain links TRBV6-2 or TRBV6-3 with TRBJ2-2; weak D call: TRBD2 (5 bases). The V gene's germline CDR1 is MNHEY and CDR2 SVGEGT. This CDR3 has 17 residues. The CDR3 spells CASSPWTPSGNPGELFF. The CDR3 nucleotides are TGTGCCAGCAGCCCCTGGACTCCTTCGGGGAACCCCGGGGAGCTGTTTTTT.

The sample holds many counts of this clonotype. This chain joins TRBV28 and TRBJ2-7, with TRBD2 matching over 8 bases. The CDR3 length is 17 residues. J was trimmed by 6 bases and V by 5 bases; bases with no gene match: 18. Germline CDR1 is MDHEN and CDR2 is SYDVKM. Here the CDR3 reads CASSPWDGRGGGLEQYF. Here the CDR3 DNA reads TGTGCCAGCAGTCCTTGGGACGGCCGGGGGGGAGGGCTCGAGCAGTACTTC.

This clonotype was observed a handful of times. The J gene is TRBJ2-4, the V gene TRBV12-3 or TRBV12-4, with D possibly TRBD1 on 6 matching bases. Trimming cost V 10 bases and J 0 bases, with 19 bases left between them. CDR3 length equals 16 residues. CDR3 in DNA: TGTGCCACCTCGCAGGGGCCCTATCTAGCCAAAAACATTCAGTACTTC. Translating gives CATSQGPYLAKNIQYF.

In its sample, this clonotype was seen many times. The chain recombines TRBV12-3 or TRBV12-4 with TRBJ2-2, with TRBD2 matching 16 bases. The J segment lost 7 bases and the V segment lost 6 bases, leaving 8 bases of the junction unmatched. This CDR3 is 17 amino acids long. Here the CDR3 DNA reads TGTGCCAGCAGGGGGACTAGCGGGAGGGCCAGTGGCGGGGAGCTGTTTTTT. Translation gives CASRGTSGRASGGELFF.

The rearrangement uses TRBV24-1 and TRBJ2-3, with TRBD1 identical over 8 bases. The CDR3 covers 14 residues. Germline assignment: CDR1 KGHDR and CDR2 SFDVKD. After removal of 9 bases from V and 3 bases from J, the junction contained 7 bases not matched to a gene. The CDR3 coding sequence is TGTGCCACCTCCCGGACAGGGTTAACAGATACGCAGTATTTT. Protein sequence: CATSRTGLTDTQYF.

This clonotype was counted only a few times. The chain carries TRBV29-1 and TRBJ2-7; D is possibly TRBD2 (6 bases). Trimming shortened V by 4 bases and J by 4 bases, and 17 bases separated the two germline ends. The CDR3 extends over 14 amino acids. Germline V lookup: CDR1 SQVTM, CDR2 ANQGSEA. Written as DNA, the CDR3 is TGCAGCGTTGTGGTAGCGGTAGGGGTTTACGAGCAGTACTTC. It specifies CSVVVAVGVYEQYF.

This clonotype turned up a few times. The chain joins TRBV29-1 to TRBJ2-2; a weak D match, TRBD2 (6 bases). With 6 bases removed from V and 4 bases from J, the gap between germline ends came to 18 bases. This CDR3 spans 15 amino acids. The V gene's germline CDR1 is SQVTM and CDR2 ANQGSEA. CDR3 amino acids: CSVRGRGAGTGELFF. The CDR3 bases are TGCAGCGTAAGGGGCCGCGGGGCTGGCACCGGGGAGCTGTTTTTT.

This clonotype was detected a few times. The chain couples TRBV28 to TRBJ1-5, with unresolved D. V lost 3 bases and J lost 3, with 9 bases in between. Per the germline V gene, CDR1 is MDHEN and CDR2 is SYDVKM. The CDR3 is 14 residues long. CDR3 in amino acids: CASSFLGYNQPQHF. The CDR3 coding sequence is TGTGCCAGCAGTTTTCTGGGGTACAATCAGCCCCAGCATTTT.